This T cell receptor (beta chain) was retrieved from a study of blood T cell repertoires in COVID-19. For the study at large: COVID-19 samples collected from the United States, Italy and Spain covered acute and convalescent phases. PBMCs, B-cell-depleted T cells, or T cells provided the cDNA or gDNA that made up the material.

This CDR3 comprises 15 residues. The germline gives CDR1 SGHVS, CDR2 FQNEAQ. Profiled with immunoSEQ multiplex PCR; TCRdb holds only in-frame clones, not every one. The sample yields 75,000 to 100,000 clones, 85% to 90% seen once. Remarks on this clone: Relative to the germline gene, one junction end is altered; a read error may explain this.

The clonotype originates from a human donor in a cohort sampled during active COVID-19. Sequencing used peripheral blood. This chain links TRBV7-8 with TRBJ2-5, with D maybe TRBD2 (6 bases). CDR3 protein: CASSVGTSRQGTQYF. The CDR3 nucleotides are TGTGCCAGCAGCGTCGGGACTTCCCGCCAAGGGACCCAGTACTTC. The whole variable domain, filled in from reference TRBV7-8 and TRBJ2-5, reads GAGVSQSPRYKVAKRGQDVALRCDPISGHVSLFWYQQALGQGPEFLTYFQNEAQLDKSGLPSDRFFAERPEGSVSTLKIQRTQQEDSAVYLCASSVGTSRQGTQYFGPGTRLLVL.